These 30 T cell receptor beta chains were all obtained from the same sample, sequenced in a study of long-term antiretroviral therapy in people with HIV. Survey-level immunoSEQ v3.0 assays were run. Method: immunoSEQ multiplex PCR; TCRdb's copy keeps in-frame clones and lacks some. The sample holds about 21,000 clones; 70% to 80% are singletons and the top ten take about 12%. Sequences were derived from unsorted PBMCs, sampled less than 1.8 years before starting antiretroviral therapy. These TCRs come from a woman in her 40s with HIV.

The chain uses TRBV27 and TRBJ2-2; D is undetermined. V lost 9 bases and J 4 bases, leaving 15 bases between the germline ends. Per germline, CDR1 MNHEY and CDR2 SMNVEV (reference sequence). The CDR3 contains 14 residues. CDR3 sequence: CASRWTPSTGELFF. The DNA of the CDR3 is TGTGCCAGTAGGTGGACCCCGAGCACCGGGGAGCTGTTTTTT.

In DNA form, the CDR3 reads TGTGCCAGCAGCTTATCGGTCAGGGGCCAAGAGACCCAGTACTTC. This sequence encodes CASSLSVRGQETQYF. The gene calls are TRBV7-2 and TRBJ2-5; tentatively, D is TRBD1 (6 bases). The CDR3 covers 15 residues. Germline lookup yields CDR1 SGHTA and CDR2 FQGNSA. V shed 2 bases and J shed 1 base, with 11 bases lying between them. The full variable domain, its missing parts supplied by reference TRBV7-2 and TRBJ2-5, is GAGVSQSPSNKVTEKGKDVELRCDPISGHTALYWYRQSLGQGLEFLIYFQGNSAPDKSGLPSDRFSAERTGGSVSTLTIQRTQQEDSAVYLCASSLSVRGQETQYFGPGTRLLVL.

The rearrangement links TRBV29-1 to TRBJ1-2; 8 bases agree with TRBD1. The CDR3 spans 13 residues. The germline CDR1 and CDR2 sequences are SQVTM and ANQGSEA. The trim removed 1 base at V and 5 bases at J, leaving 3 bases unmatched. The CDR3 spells CSVEGQGKYGYTF. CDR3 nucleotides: TGCAGCGTTGAAGGACAGGGGAAATATGGCTACACCTTC.

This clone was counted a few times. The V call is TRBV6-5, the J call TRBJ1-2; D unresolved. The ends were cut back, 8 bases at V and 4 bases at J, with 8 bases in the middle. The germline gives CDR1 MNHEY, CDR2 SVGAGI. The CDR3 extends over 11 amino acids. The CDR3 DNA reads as TGTGCCAGCGGATCCCCCTATGGCTACACCTTC. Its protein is CASGSPYGYTF.

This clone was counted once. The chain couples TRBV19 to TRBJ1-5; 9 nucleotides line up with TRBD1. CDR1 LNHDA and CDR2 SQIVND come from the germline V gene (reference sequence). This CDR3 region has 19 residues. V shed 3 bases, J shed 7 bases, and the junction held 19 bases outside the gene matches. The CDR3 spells CASSIIGPGQGGVRQPQHF. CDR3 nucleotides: TGTGCCAGTAGTATCATCGGTCCGGGACAGGGCGGAGTGCGGCAGCCCCAGCATTTT.

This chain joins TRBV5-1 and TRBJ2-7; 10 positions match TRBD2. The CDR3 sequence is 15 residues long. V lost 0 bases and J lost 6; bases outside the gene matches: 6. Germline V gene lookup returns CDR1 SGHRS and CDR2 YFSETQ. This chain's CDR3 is CASSLGLAGEGEQYF. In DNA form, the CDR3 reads TGCGCCAGCAGCTTGGGGCTAGCGGGAGAGGGCGAGCAGTACTTC.

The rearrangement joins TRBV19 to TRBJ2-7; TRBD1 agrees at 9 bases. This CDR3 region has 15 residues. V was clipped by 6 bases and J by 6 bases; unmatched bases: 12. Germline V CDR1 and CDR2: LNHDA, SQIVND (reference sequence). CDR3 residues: CASRTSGTGSLEQYF. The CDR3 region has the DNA TGTGCCAGTAGAACATCCGGGACAGGGTCCCTCGAGCAGTACTTC.

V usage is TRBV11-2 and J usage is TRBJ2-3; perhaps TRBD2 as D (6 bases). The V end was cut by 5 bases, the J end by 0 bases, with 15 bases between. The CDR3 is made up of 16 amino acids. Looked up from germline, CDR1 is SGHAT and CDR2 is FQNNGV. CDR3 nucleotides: TGTGCCAGCAGCCCTACCGGGCGGGGCAGCACAGATACGCAGTATTTT. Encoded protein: CASSPTGRGSTDTQYF.

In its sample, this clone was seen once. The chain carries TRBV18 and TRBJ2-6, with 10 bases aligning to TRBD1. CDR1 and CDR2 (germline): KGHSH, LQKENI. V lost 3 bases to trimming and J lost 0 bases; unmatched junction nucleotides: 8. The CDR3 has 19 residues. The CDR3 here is CASSPFPGQGSSGANVLTF. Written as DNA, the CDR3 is TGTGCCAGCTCACCCTTTCCGGGACAGGGGAGCTCTGGGGCCAACGTCCTGACTTTC.

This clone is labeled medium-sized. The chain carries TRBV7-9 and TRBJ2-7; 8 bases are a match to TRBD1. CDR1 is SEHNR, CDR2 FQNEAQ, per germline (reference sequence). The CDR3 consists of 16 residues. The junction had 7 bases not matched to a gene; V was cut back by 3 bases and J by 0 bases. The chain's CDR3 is CASSFTGTGTSYEQYF. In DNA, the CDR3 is TGTGCCAGCAGCTTTACTGGGACAGGAACCTCCTACGAGCAGTACTTC.

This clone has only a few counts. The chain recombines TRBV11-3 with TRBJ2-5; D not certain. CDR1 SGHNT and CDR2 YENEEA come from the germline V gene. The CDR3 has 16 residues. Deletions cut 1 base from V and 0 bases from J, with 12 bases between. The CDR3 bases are TGTGCCAGCAGCTTAGGAGGCGCAGAGTACCAAGAGACCCAGTACTTC. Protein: CASSLGGAEYQETQYF. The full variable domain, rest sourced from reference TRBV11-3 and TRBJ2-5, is EAGVVQSPRYKIIEKKQPVAFWCNPISGHNTLYWYLQNLGQGPELLIRYENEEAVDDSQLPKDRFSAERLKGVDSTLKIQPAELGDSAVYLCASSLGGAEYQETQYFGPGTRLLVL.

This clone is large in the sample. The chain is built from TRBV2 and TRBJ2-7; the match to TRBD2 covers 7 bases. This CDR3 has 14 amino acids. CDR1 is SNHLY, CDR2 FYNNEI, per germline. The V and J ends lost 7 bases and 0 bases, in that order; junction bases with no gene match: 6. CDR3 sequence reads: CASIGRGSSYEQYF. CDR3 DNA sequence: TGTGCCAGCATTGGGCGGGGGAGCTCCTACGAGCAGTACTTC.

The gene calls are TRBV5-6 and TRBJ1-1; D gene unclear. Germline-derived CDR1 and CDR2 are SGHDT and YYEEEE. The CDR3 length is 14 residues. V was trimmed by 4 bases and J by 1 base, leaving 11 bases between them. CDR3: CASSLLQRNTEAFF. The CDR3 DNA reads TGTGCCAGCAGCCTCCTCCAGCGGAACACTGAAGCTTTCTTT.

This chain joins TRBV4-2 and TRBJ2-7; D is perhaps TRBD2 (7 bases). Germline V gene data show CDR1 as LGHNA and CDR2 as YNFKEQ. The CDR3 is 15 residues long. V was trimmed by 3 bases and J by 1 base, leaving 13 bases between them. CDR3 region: CASSHRGAGSYEQYF. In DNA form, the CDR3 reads TGTGCCAGCAGCCATCGGGGGGCCGGATCCTACGAGCAGTACTTC.

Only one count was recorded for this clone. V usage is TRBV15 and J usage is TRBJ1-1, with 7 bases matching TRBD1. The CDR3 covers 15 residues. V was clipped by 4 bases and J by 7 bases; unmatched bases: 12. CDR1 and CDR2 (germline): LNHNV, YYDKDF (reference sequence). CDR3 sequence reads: CATSIGTVEIDEAFF. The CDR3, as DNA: TGTGCCACCAGCATAGGGACAGTTGAAATCGATGAAGCTTTCTTT.

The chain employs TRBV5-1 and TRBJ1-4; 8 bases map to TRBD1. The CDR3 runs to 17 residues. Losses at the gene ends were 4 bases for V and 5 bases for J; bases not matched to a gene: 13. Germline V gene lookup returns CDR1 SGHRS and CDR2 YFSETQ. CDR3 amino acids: CASSIDRGRSRNEKLFF. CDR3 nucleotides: TGCGCCAGCAGCATTGACAGGGGAAGGAGTAGGAATGAAAAACTGTTTTTT.

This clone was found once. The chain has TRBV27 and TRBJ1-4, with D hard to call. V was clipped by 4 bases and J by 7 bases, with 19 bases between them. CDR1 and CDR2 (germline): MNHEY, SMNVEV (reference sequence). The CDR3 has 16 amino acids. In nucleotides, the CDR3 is TGTGCCAGCAGTTCCATAGACTCTCCAGCGGGTGAAAAACTGTTTTTT. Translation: CASSSIDSPAGEKLFF.

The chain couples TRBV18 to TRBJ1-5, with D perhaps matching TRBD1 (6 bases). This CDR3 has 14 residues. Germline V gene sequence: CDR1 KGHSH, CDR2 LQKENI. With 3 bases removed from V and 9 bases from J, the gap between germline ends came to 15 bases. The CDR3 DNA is TGTGCCAGCTCACCCCAGAGGGGGATTCGGCCCCAGCATTTT. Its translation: CASSPQRGIRPQHF.

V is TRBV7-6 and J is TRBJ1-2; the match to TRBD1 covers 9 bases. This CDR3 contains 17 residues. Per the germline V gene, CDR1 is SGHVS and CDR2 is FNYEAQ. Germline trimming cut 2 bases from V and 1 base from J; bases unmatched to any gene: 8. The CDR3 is CASSLFTGGSLNYGYTF. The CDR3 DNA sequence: TGTGCCAGCAGCTTATTCACAGGGGGCTCACTTAACTATGGCTACACCTTC.

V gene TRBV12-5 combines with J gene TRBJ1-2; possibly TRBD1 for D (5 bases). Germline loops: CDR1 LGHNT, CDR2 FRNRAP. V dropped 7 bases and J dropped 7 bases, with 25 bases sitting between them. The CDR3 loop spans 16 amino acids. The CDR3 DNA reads TGTGCTAGTGTTGGTGGAGGGGCCGGAGAGGGGAGTGGCTACACCTTC. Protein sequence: CASVGGGAGEGSGYTF.

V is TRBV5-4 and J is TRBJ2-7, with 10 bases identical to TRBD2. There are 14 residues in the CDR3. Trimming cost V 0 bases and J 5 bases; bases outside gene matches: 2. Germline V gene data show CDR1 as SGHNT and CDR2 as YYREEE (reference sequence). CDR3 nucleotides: TGTGCCAGCAGCTTGGCTAGCGGGAGTAACGAGCAGTACTTC. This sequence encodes CASSLASGSNEQYF.

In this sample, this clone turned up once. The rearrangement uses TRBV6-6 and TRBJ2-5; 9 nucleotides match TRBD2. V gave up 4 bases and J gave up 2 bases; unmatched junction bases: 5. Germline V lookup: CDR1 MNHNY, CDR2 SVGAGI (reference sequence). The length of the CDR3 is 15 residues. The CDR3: CASSSRLAAQETQYF. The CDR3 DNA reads TGTGCCAGCAGTTCCCGACTAGCGGCACAAGAGACCCAGTACTTC.

Here the CDR3 reads CASSPSRDRGPEAFF. CDR3 DNA: TGTGCCAGCTCACCATCTCGGGACAGGGGCCCTGAAGCTTTCTTT. The chain couples TRBV18 to TRBJ1-1; the match to TRBD1 covers 10 bases. This CDR3 spans 15 amino acids. Germline CDR1 and CDR2: KGHSH and LQKENI. V gave up 2 bases and J gave up 6 bases; unmatched junction bases: 6.

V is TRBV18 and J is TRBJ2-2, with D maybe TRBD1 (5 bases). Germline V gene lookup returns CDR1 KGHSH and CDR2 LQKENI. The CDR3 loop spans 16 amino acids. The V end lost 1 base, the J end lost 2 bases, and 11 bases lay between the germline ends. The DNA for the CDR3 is TGTGCCAGCTCACCACGACAGATCAGTAACACCGGGGAGCTGTTTTTT. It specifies CASSPRQISNTGELFF.

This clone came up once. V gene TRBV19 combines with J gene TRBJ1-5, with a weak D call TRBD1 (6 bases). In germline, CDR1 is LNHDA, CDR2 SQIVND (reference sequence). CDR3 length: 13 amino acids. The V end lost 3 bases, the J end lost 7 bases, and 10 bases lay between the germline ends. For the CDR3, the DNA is TGTGCCAGTAGTATGGGACAAAACCAGCCCCAGCATTTT. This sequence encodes CASSMGQNQPQHF.

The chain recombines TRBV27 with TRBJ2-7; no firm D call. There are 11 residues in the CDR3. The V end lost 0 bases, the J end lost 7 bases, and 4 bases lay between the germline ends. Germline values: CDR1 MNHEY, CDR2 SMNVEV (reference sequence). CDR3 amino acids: CASSLSEEQYF. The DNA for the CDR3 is TGTGCCAGCAGTTTATCGGAAGAGCAGTACTTC.

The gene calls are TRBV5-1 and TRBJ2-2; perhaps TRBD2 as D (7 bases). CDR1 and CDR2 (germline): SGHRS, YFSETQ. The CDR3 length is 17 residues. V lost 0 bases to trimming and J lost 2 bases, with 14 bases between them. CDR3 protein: CASSLEGGFRNTGELFF. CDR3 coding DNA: TGCGCCAGCAGCTTGGAGGGGGGGTTCCGTAACACCGGGGAGCTGTTTTTT.

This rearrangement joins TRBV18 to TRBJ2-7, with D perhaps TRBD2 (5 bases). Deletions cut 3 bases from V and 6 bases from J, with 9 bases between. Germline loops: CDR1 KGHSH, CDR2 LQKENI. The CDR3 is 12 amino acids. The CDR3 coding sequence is TGTGCCAGCTCACCCACTGCGGGCGAGCAGTACTTC. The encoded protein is CASSPTAGEQYF.

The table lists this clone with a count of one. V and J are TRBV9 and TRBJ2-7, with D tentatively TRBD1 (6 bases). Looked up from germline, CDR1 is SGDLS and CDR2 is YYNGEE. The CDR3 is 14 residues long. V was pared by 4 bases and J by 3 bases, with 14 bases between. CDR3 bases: TGTGCCAGCAGCCCTACTGGGACATACTACGAGCAGTACTTC. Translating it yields CASSPTGTYYEQYF.

CDR3 sequence reads: CASSFGRGQPQHF. The DNA of the CDR3 is TGTGCCAGCAGCTTCGGCAGGGGTCAGCCCCAGCATTTT. The chain links TRBV5-6 to TRBJ1-5; TRBD1 is a possible D gene (6 bases). Trimming pared 2 bases from V and 6 bases from J, leaving 9 bases between. Germline V gene sequence: CDR1 SGHDT, CDR2 YYEEEE. The CDR3 totals 13 residues. Combining the CDR3 with reference TRBV5-6 and TRBJ1-5 gives the whole variable domain DAGVTQSPTHLIKTRGQQVTLRCSPKSGHDTVSWYQQALGQGPQFIFQYYEEEERQRGNFPDRFSGHQFPNYSSELNVNALLLGDSALYLCASSFGRGQPQHFGDGTRLSIL.